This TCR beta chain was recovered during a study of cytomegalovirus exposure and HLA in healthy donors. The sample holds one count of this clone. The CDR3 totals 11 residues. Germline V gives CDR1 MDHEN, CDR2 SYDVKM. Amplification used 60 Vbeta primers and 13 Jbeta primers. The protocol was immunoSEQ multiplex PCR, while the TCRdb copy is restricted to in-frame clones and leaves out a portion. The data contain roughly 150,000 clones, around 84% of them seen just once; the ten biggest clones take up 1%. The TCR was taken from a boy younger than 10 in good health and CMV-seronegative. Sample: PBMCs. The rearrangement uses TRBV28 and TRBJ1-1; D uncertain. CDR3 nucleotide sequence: TGTGCAACCTCTTCAAAGTCTAAAGCTTTCTTT. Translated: CATSSKSKAFF.